This TCR beta chain is drawn from a study of T-cell reconstitution after alpha-beta-depleted transplantation in children. Findings of the study overall: Reportedly, only several hundred clones from non-depleted graft cells drove alpha-beta T-cell counts at about two months.

Trimming took 5 bases from V and 0 from J; bases not matched to a gene: 9. Germline V CDR1 and CDR2: LNHDA, SQIVND (reference sequence). There are 17 residues in the CDR3. This clonotype is a singleton in its sample. Antigen: not known. Molecular barcoding with unique molecular identifiers was used for the TCRbeta library. From the PCR reads, TCRdb called clonotypes with MiXCR, one entry per CDR3 protein. The sample carries a few hundred thousand distinct CDR3 sequences, 25% to 30% recorded once. The sample in question was PBMCs, obtained before TCRalphabeta/CD19-depleted stem cell transplant. The genes are TRBV19 and TRBJ2-2; 7 bases line up with TRBD2. This clonotype was sampled from a boy in the first two years of life with Wiskott-Aldrich syndrome, due to receive a stem cell transplant. The CDR3: CASSPRPSGANTGELFF. The CDR3 DNA reads TGTGCCAGTAGTCCCCGCCCTAGCGGCGCGAACACCGGGGAGCTGTTTTTT.